This TCR beta chain was documented in a study of T cell responses to AZD1222 COVID-19 vaccine. Findings of the study overall: A reported finding is that nearly half of spike-specific TCRs target unmutated variant regions. Sampling that yielded the repertoires occurred only after the peak T cell response. An increase in Spike-specific TCR breadth and depth was observed after two AZD1222 doses.

The CDR3 runs 15 residues. Trimming pared 7 bases from V and 4 bases from J, leaving 19 bases between. CDR1 and CDR2 from the germline V gene are SGHTA and FQGNSA. Pooling was applied to second doses at about 4 or about 12 weeks. Some clones are missing from TCRdb's copy, which holds only in-frame ones; the method was immunoSEQ multiplex PCR. Counted here are more than 80,000 clones, around 93% occurring once; the ten biggest clones make up around 30%. This clone was seen once. Its cognate antigen is unknown. The receptor comes from an adult who received the AZD1222 COVID-19 vaccine. The V and J genes are TRBV7-2 and TRBJ1-1; a weak D match, TRBD1 (5 bases). The material sequenced was peripheral blood, taken 28 days after the second AZD1222 dose. CDR3 in amino acids: CASTPFGGGGTEAFF. The CDR3 DNA is TGTGCCAGCACCCCTTTCGGGGGAGGTGGCACTGAAGCTTTCTTT. Supplemented by reference TRBV7-2 and TRBJ1-1, the full variable domain reads GAGVSQSPSNKVTEKGKDVELRCDPISGHTALYWYRQSLGQGLEFLIYFQGNSAPDKSGLPSDRFSAERTGGSVSTLTIQRTQQEDSAVYLCASTPFGGGGTEAFFGQGTRLTVV.